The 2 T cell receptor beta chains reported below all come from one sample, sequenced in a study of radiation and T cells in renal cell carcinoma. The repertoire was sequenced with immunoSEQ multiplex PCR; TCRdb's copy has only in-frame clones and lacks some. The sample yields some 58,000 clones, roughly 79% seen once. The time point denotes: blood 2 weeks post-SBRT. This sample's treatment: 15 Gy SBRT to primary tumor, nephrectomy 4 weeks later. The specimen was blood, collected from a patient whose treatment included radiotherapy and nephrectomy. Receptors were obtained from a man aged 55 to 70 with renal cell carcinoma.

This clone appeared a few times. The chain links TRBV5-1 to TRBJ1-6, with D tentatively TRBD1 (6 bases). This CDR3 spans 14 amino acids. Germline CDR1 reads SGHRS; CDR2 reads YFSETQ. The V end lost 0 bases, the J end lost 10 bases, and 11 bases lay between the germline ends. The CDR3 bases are TGCGCCAGCAGCTTGGACCGGACAGTCTCACCCCTCCACTTT. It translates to CASSLDRTVSPLHF.

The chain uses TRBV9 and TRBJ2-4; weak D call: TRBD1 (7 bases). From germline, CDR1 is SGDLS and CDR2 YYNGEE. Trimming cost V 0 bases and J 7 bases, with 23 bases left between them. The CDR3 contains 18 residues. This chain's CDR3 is CASSVGHQWGDRWNIQYF. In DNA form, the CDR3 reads TGTGCCAGCAGCGTAGGGCATCAATGGGGGGACAGATGGAACATTCAGTACTTC.